This TCR beta chain was sequenced for a study of shared clonotypes between healthy human individuals. About the study: The study enrolled a couple of women and a few men aged 18 to 49. Each donor's CD8 memory used one plate, CD8 naive two, each CD4 subset three. Findings and limits, study-wide: Rarefaction gave evidence that sorted-subset sequencing remained incomplete despite large depth.

Losses at the gene ends were 8 bases for V and 3 bases for J; bases not matched to a gene: 10. Germline loops: CDR1 MNHEY, CDR2 SMNVEV (reference sequence). The CDR3 has 14 amino acids. The data were produced by immunoSEQ multiplex PCR, yet TCRdb's version contains in-frame clones alone and is incomplete. The sample records about 340,000 clones, around 70% being singletons. CD4+ cells were split into CD45RA+ naive and CD45RA-negative memory subsets. Concerning this clone: Its antigen is not known.

The chain uses TRBV27 and TRBJ2-7; the match to TRBD2 covers 7 bases. Source material: memory CD4+ T cells sorted from blood. This sample's subset: CD45RA-negative fraction. The receptor was isolated from a man aged 25 to 45 in good health. Here the CDR3 reads CASAPGGLIYEQYF. The DNA of the CDR3 is TGTGCCAGCGCCCCGGGGGGTCTAATCTACGAGCAGTACTTC.